This TCR beta chain was sequenced during a study of cytomegalovirus exposure and HLA in healthy donors. General study findings and limits: Productive status was seen about 87% or about 30% of the time for most TCR beta V segments in an earlier analysis.

This CDR3 has 16 residues. The V end lost 5 bases, the J end lost 0 bases, and 14 bases lay between the germline ends. Germline V gives CDR1 MDHEN, CDR2 SYDVKM. 60 Vbeta and 13 Jbeta primers were used in PCR. Clones were read by immunoSEQ multiplex PCR, and TCRdb kept only the in-frame ones, dropping some. Among about 110,000 clones, around four fifths were seen once, and the ten largest hold roughly 9.2%. The sample holds a few counts of this clone. Its matching antigen is unknown. Sequencing was done on a sample of PBMCs. The chain employs TRBV28 and TRBJ1-5, with D unclear. This receptor was identified in a woman in her forties in good health and CMV-seropositive. DNA for the CDR3: TGTGCCAGCAGTCCCCTCTCTTACTATAGCAATCAGCCCCAGCATTTT. Translated, it gives CASSPLSYYSNQPQHF.